The TCR beta chain described here comes from a study of CD8 T cells in Susac syndrome. Study outcomes and limitations: The study admitted that it had a relatively small number of individuals in its TCR sequencing and HLA analysis.

A remark on this clonotype: Its antigen is currently unknown.

The germline V and J ends were trimmed by 5 bases and 0 bases, with 11 bases remaining between them. The CDR3 loop spans 13 amino acids. Germline V gives CDR1 SQVTM, CDR2 ANQGSEA. The multiple sclerosis control group was made up of treatment-naive patients with stable or active relapsing-remitting disease. In contrast to the negatively isolated CD8+ and CD4+ T cells, TEMRA cells were FACS-enriched. RNA was extracted with the RNeasy kit, and a quantity of roughly 0.45 to 1 ug was reverse transcribed using random hexamers. By means of immunoSEQ multiplex PCR, TCR beta CDR3 spanning 54 Vbeta and 13 Jbeta underwent amplification. TCRdb itself ran the immunoSEQ multiplex PCR reads through MiXCR, one entry per CDR3 protein. Of hundreds of thousands of distinct CDR3 sequences in the sample, 75% to 90% were seen once.

Sample: CD8+ T cells from PBMCs. This TCR was sampled from a human donor with multiple sclerosis. The gene calls are TRBV29-1 and TRBJ2-7; TRBD1 might be the D (6 bases). CDR3 nucleotide sequence: TGCAGCGTTCGGACAGAGTACTCCTACGAGCAGTACTTC. Protein product: CSVRTEYSYEQYF.